The 20 T cell receptor beta chains below come from one sample, sequenced in a study of early T cells in non-severe SARS-CoV-2 infection. TCRdb processed the 5' RACE reads anew with MiXCR; each CDR3 protein has one entry. The sample holds 60,000 to 75,000 distinct CDR3 sequences, approximately 12% seen once. Material for sequencing was whole blood. The receptor set was obtained from an adult who was a healthcare worker with PCR-confirmed SARS-CoV-2 infection or an uninfected control (not recorded which).

The table lists this clonotype with a few counts. The V gene is TRBV6-1, the J gene TRBJ2-6; D not certain. Germline V gene data show CDR1 as MNHNS and CDR2 as SASEGT. V was pared by 7 bases and J by 2 bases, with 12 bases between. The CDR3 consists of 15 residues. The CDR3 DNA is TGTGCCAGCACCCCTAGACACGCTGGGGCCAACGTCCTGACTTTC. Its translation is CASTPRHAGANVLTF.

This clonotype was seen at least ten times. V usage is TRBV29-1 and J usage is TRBJ2-7; D not resolved. CDR3 length equals 12 residues. The germline V gene encodes CDR1 SQVTM and CDR2 ANQGSEA. V was pared by 7 bases and J by 3 bases, with 13 bases between. The CDR3 is CSASRAGYEQYF. The CDR3 DNA reads TGCAGCGCATCCCGGGCCGGCTACGAGCAGTACTTC.

The sample holds a few counts of this clonotype. V and J are TRBV20-1 and TRBJ2-7, with 8 bases lining up with TRBD1. V lost 3 bases to trimming and J lost 4 bases; unmatched junction nucleotides: 5. The germline V gene encodes CDR1 DFQATT and CDR2 SNEGSKA (reference sequence). The CDR3 is made up of 13 amino acids. This chain's CDR3 is CSARDRASYEQYF. The CDR3, as DNA: TGCAGTGCTAGGGACAGGGCATCGTACGAGCAGTACTTC.

This clonotype came up a few times. The gene calls are TRBV11-1 and TRBJ2-3; no clear D gene. The CDR3 consists of 15 residues. Germline values: CDR1 SGHAT, CDR2 FQDESV (reference sequence). The ends were cut back, 1 base at V and 1 base at J, with 9 bases in the middle. The CDR3 DNA reads TGTGCCAGCAGCTTAGACGGTGCTGGCACAGATACGCAGTATTTT. It encodes CASSLDGAGTDTQYF.

This clonotype appeared many times. The J gene is TRBJ1-2, the V gene TRBV2; TRBD1 matches at 8 bases. Germline V gives CDR1 SNHLY, CDR2 FYNNEI. Trimming took 6 bases from V and 0 from J; bases not matched to a gene: 3. The CDR3 is 14 residues long. CDR3 nucleotides: TGTGCCAGCAGAAGACAGGGGACTAACTATGGCTACACCTTC. Protein: CASRRQGTNYGYTF.

This clonotype was seen many times. The rearrangement uses TRBV6-2 or TRBV6-3 and TRBJ2-3; 11 nucleotides agree with TRBD2. The trim removed 5 bases at V and 9 bases at J, leaving 10 bases unmatched. This CDR3 has 15 amino acids. The germline V gene has CDR1 MNHEY and CDR2 SVGEGT. As DNA, the CDR3 is TGTGCCAGCAGTCCTAGCGGGGGGCGTACCCAGACGCAGTATTTT. Its protein is CASSPSGGRTQTQYF.

This clonotype showed up many times. V and J are TRBV5-4 and TRBJ2-1, with TRBD2 identical over 9 bases. Trimming at V came to 4 bases and at J to 2 bases, leaving 4 bases not matched to a gene. This CDR3 spans 15 amino acids. Germline V CDR1 and CDR2: SGHNT, YYREEE (reference sequence). CDR3 residues: CASSTAGGPYNEQFF. CDR3 coding DNA: TGTGCCAGCAGCACAGCGGGAGGTCCCTACAATGAGCAGTTCTTC.

Ten or more counts support this clonotype. The CDR3 protein is CASSLVGTGSYEQYF. CDR3 sequence (DNA): TGTGCCAGCAGCTTGGTTGGGACAGGCTCCTACGAGCAGTACTTC. The J gene is TRBJ2-7, the V gene TRBV5-6; the match to TRBD1 covers 8 bases. The CDR3 covers 15 residues. The V gene's germline CDR1 is SGHDT and CDR2 YYEEEE. Trimming took 0 bases from V and 0 from J; bases not matched to a gene: 2.

The chain recombines TRBV29-1 with TRBJ2-4; D is possibly TRBD1 or TRBD2 (5 bases each). CDR1 is SQVTM, CDR2 ANQGSEA, per germline. Trimming took 7 bases from V and 1 from J, leaving 17 bases between them. This CDR3 has 15 residues. CDR3 protein: CSALGERQAKNIQYF. The DNA of the CDR3 is TGCAGCGCCCTCGGGGAACGACAGGCCAAAAACATTCAGTACTTC.

This rearrangement joins TRBV20-1 to TRBJ2-3, with TRBD2 identical over 9 bases. Germline CDR1 DFQATT, CDR2 SNEGSKA (reference sequence). This CDR3 spans 14 amino acids. The ends lost 6 bases at V and 2 bases at J; junction bases unmatched: 6. CDR3 nucleotide sequence: TGCAGTGCCAAGACTAGCGGATTCACAGATACGCAGTATTTT. Encoded protein: CSAKTSGFTDTQYF.

The chain carries TRBV7-6 and TRBJ2-3; 9 nucleotides align to TRBD1. The J segment lost 2 bases and the V segment lost 5 bases, leaving 8 bases of the junction unmatched. This CDR3 region has 16 residues. Germline V gene lookup returns CDR1 SGHVS and CDR2 FNYEAQ. CDR3: CASSTMTGGTTDTQYF. The CDR3 nucleotides are TGTGCCAGCAGCACGATGACAGGGGGAACCACAGATACGCAGTATTTT.

The sample holds many counts of this clonotype. The chain joins TRBV18 to TRBJ1-4, with TRBD1 matching 11 bases. With 3 bases clipped from V and 0 bases from J, the junction kept 3 bases outside the gene matches. The germline gives CDR1 KGHSH, CDR2 LQKENI. This CDR3 spans 17 amino acids. The CDR3 reads CASSPTGQGATNEKLFF. The CDR3 bases are TGTGCCAGCTCACCGACGGGACAGGGGGCAACTAATGAAAAACTGTTTTTT.

The chain is built from TRBV5-1 and TRBJ2-1, with 9 bases lining up with TRBD1. The J segment lost 9 bases and the V segment lost 6 bases, leaving 10 bases of the junction unmatched. The CDR3 has 14 amino acids. Germline V CDR1 and CDR2: SGHRS, YFSETQ. The CDR3 DNA sequence: TGCGCCAGCATACCCGGGACAGGGTCACGTGAGCAGTTCTTC. Its protein product is CASIPGTGSREQFF.

This clonotype has a count of ten or more. The rearrangement links TRBV10-3 to TRBJ1-2; D remains ambiguous. CDR1 is ENHRY, CDR2 SYGVKD, per germline. V gave up 4 bases and J gave up 2 bases, with 14 bases separating them. The CDR3 totals 15 residues. The CDR3 spells CAISVRGPPNYGYTF. CDR3 bases: TGTGCCATCAGTGTGCGAGGGCCACCCAACTATGGCTACACCTTC.

There are many counts of this clonotype. The chain joins TRBV12-3 or TRBV12-4 to TRBJ2-7; TRBD1 or TRBD2 may be the D gene (5 bases each). This CDR3 is 13 amino acids long. V was pared by 3 bases and J by 0 bases, with 6 bases between. This CDR3 is CASSFGASYEQYF. CDR3 nucleotide sequence: TGTGCCAGCAGTTTCGGGGCCTCCTACGAGCAGTACTTC.

This clonotype was observed many times. This sequence joins TRBV7-9 and TRBJ2-7, with 8 bases aligning to TRBD1. This CDR3 region has 12 residues. In germline, CDR1 is SEHNR, CDR2 FQNEAQ (reference sequence). V was clipped by 5 bases and J by 11 bases; unmatched bases: 8. This chain's CDR3 is CASSTDRGREYF. The CDR3 DNA follows: TGTGCCAGCAGCACCGACAGGGGACGAGAGTACTTC.

Turning to this clonotype: This could be a read error, since a much larger clone is one nucleotide away. The gene calls are TRBV6-1 and TRBJ1-1; D not resolved. The CDR3 extends over 16 amino acids. In germline, CDR1 is MNHNS, CDR2 SASEGT. This CDR3 is CASRSDARAVNIEAFF. In DNA form, the CDR3 reads TGTGCCAGCAGGTCGGATGCGAGGGCGGTGAACATTGAAGCTTTCTTT.

This rearrangement joins TRBV29-1 to TRBJ1-2, with a possible D match to TRBD1 (6 bases). Germline loops: CDR1 SQVTM, CDR2 ANQGSEA. There are 12 residues in the CDR3. Trimming took off 3 bases at V and 4 bases at J, with 9 bases between the two ends. The CDR3 nucleotides read TGCAGCGTTGACAGGGGCCGCTATGGCTACACCTTC. Its protein product is CSVDRGRYGYTF.

This clonotype has a handful of counts. This chain links TRBV11-2 with TRBJ2-1; D is uncertain. Trimming took 2 bases from V and 15 from J, leaving 14 bases between them. The CDR3 length is 12 residues. The V gene's germline CDR1 is SGHAT and CDR2 FQNNGV. The CDR3 sequence: CASSLITEDPFF. The CDR3 coding sequence is TGTGCCAGCAGCTTAATCACTGAGGACCCGTTCTTC.

The table lists this clonotype with many counts. The CDR3 region has the DNA TGTGCCAGCAGAAAACAGGGGGATCAGCCCCAGCATTTT. Protein product: CASRKQGDQPQHF. The gene calls are TRBV12-3 or TRBV12-4 and TRBJ1-5, with 8 positions matching TRBD1. J gave up 5 bases and V 6 bases, and 3 bases lay outside the gene matches. This CDR3 contains 13 residues.